The T cell receptor beta chain under discussion was sequenced for a study of blood T cell repertoires in COVID-19. Study-wide context: Acute-phase and convalescent COVID-19 samples originated in the United States, Italy and Spain. Sample material is recorded as cDNA or gDNA derived from T cells, B-cell-depleted T cells, or PBMCs.

The CDR3 loop spans 13 amino acids. Looked up from germline, CDR1 is SGHNT and CDR2 is YYREEE (reference sequence). The V end was cut by 4 bases, the J end by 1 base, with 8 bases between. Under the authors' procedure: Amplified reference gene primers provided the basis for estimating nucleated cell counts. This table comes from immunoSEQ multiplex PCR, and its TCRdb copy is limited to in-frame clones, with some not included. That table gives V, J and clone size, and the DNA gave D and trimming. The data show 100,000 to 150,000 clones, with 80% to 85% seen just once and under 1.5% held by the top ten.

Input material: peripheral blood. This rearrangement joins TRBV5-4 to TRBJ2-5; possibly TRBD1 for D (6 bases). This receptor was taken from a man in his sixties with acute or convalescent COVID-19. The DNA for the CDR3 is TGTGCCAGCAGCGTGACAGGCCAAGAGACCCAGTACTTC. Translated: CASSVTGQETQYF.